This T cell receptor (beta chain) was found in a study of T cell repertoires in cytomegalovirus infection. Comments on this clonotype: What it binds is unknown.

The CDR3 is 15 amino acids. The germline CDR1 and CDR2 sequences are DFQATT and SNEGSKA (reference sequence). After removal of 0 bases from V and 7 bases from J, the junction contained 10 bases not matched to a gene. TCRdb re-called the reads through MiXCR, storing one row per CDR3 protein. The data contain nearly 700,000 distinct CDR3 sequences, around 30% of them singletons. Sequencing was performed on cultured PBMCs, taken from culture after CMV antigen stimulation. This clonotype was obtained from a human donor in good health (CMV status not recorded). Some clones in this sample may be carry-over from other donors' samples. J is TRBJ1-2 and V is TRBV20-1; 8 bases agree with TRBD1. DNA for the CDR3: TGCAGTGCTAGAGATCGCGGCAGGGGGCTAGGTGGCTACACCTTC. It translates to CSARDRGRGLGGYTF.